This T cell receptor beta chain was identified during a study of blood T cell repertoires in COVID-19. The germline V gene has CDR1 SGHTA and CDR2 FQGTGA. The V gene end was trimmed by 0 bases and the J gene end by 4 bases; junction bases not matched to a gene: 0. The CDR3 consists of 14 residues. The sample holds a few counts of this clone. Libraries were prepared by immunoSEQ multiplex PCR; TCRdb keeps only in-frame clonotypes and omits some of them. Of over 200,000 clones in the sample, around 80% are singletons; the top ten hold about 5%. This clonotype was obtained from a human donor in a cohort sampled during active COVID-19. Material: peripheral blood. The chain uses TRBV7-3 and TRBJ2-3; 8 bases agree with TRBD2. The chain's CDR3 is CASSLTAGADTQYF. The CDR3 DNA reads TGTGCCAGCAGCTTAACAGCGGGAGCAGATACGCAGTATTTT.